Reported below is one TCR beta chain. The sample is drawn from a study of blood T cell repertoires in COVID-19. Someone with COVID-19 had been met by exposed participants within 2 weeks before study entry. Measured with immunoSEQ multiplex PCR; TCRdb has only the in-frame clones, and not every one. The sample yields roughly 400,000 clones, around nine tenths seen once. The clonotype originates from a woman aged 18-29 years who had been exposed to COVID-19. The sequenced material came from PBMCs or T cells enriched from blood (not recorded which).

The CDR3 here is CASSSYTGGQPQHF. In nucleotides, the CDR3 is TGTGCCAGCAGCTCATACACTGGCGGGCAGCCCCAGCATTTT. This chain connects TRBV5-6 to TRBJ1-5, with D hard to call. Germline CDR1 and CDR2: SGHDT and YYEEEE. This CDR3 contains 14 residues. The V and J ends lost 3 bases and 7 bases respectively, with 14 bases between them.